Shown below are 6 T cell receptor beta chains from a single sample sequenced in a study of OX40 agonist ivuxolimab in advanced cancers. Only in-frame clones appear in the TCRdb table, and some are missing; sequencing was by immunoSEQ multiplex PCR. The table records 82,000 or so clones, roughly 85% of them present only once. Specimen: CD4+ or CD8+ T cells sorted from blood, collected in a trial of the OX40 agonist ivuxolimab. Every receptor here comes from an adult with an advanced solid tumor such as melanoma, head and neck, liver or kidney cancer.

The rearrangement joins TRBV7-9 to TRBJ1-4; 7 positions agree with TRBD1. This CDR3 comprises 15 residues. The germline V gene encodes CDR1 SEHNR and CDR2 FQNEAQ (reference sequence). Trimming removed 6 bases from V and 7 bases from J; junction bases left unmatched: 11. CDR3 protein: CASSPWEGAGEKLFF. The CDR3 DNA is TGTGCCAGCAGTCCCTGGGAGGGGGCTGGTGAAAAACTGTTTTTT.

The sample holds one count of this clone. V is TRBV13 and J is TRBJ2-3; 12 bases agree with TRBD2. The CDR3 is 17 amino acids. Germline loops: CDR1 PRHDT, CDR2 FYEKMQ (reference sequence). Trimming took 5 bases from V and 6 from J; bases not matched to a gene: 12. CDR3 nucleotides: TGTGCCAGCAGCAGTACCCCGGGACTAGCGGGCTTGGATACGCAGTATTTT. Protein: CASSSTPGLAGLDTQYF.

The chain couples TRBV7-2 to TRBJ1-1; no firm D call. Trimming took off 5 bases at V and 1 base at J, with 5 bases between the two ends. Germline values: CDR1 SGHTA, CDR2 FQGNSA. The CDR3 spans 12 residues. The CDR3 reads CASSDPNTEAFF. The CDR3 DNA sequence: TGTGCCAGCAGCGACCCGAACACTGAAGCTTTCTTT. Full variable domain (remainder filled in from reference TRBV7-2 and TRBJ1-1): GAGVSQSPSNKVTEKGKDVELRCDPISGHTALYWYRQSLGQGLEFLIYFQGNSAPDKSGLPSDRFSAERTGGSVSTLTIQRTQQEDSAVYLCASSDPNTEAFFGQGTRLTVV.

The chain carries TRBV5-6 and TRBJ2-1; TRBD2 matches at 7 bases. V trimming: 0 bases; J trimming: 5 bases; junction bases outside the gene matches: 2. The CDR3 runs 14 residues. In germline, CDR1 is SGHDT, CDR2 YYEEEE. This CDR3 is CASSLVGGNNEQFF. CDR3 nucleotides: TGTGCCAGCAGCTTGGTGGGGGGGAACAATGAGCAGTTCTTC.

This clone appeared once. This chain joins TRBV5-5 and TRBJ1-1; D remains unclear. The V gene's germline CDR1 is SGHKS and CDR2 YYEKEE (reference sequence). Trimming stripped 0 bases from V and 0 bases from J, with 9 bases between. This CDR3 is 15 amino acids long. CDR3 DNA: TGTGCCAGCAGCTTGGCGGGCATACTGAACACTGAAGCTTTCTTT. Its protein product is CASSLAGILNTEAFF.

This rearrangement joins TRBV4-2 to TRBJ2-3, with 12 bases identical to TRBD2. V shed 3 bases, J shed 6 bases, and the junction held 10 bases outside the gene matches. This CDR3 is 17 amino acids long. The germline CDR1 and CDR2 sequences are LGHNA and YNFKEQ. The CDR3 DNA reads as TGTGCCAGCAGCCATTGGGATCTAGCGGGGGGGCCGGATACGCAGTATTTT. It encodes CASSHWDLAGGPDTQYF.